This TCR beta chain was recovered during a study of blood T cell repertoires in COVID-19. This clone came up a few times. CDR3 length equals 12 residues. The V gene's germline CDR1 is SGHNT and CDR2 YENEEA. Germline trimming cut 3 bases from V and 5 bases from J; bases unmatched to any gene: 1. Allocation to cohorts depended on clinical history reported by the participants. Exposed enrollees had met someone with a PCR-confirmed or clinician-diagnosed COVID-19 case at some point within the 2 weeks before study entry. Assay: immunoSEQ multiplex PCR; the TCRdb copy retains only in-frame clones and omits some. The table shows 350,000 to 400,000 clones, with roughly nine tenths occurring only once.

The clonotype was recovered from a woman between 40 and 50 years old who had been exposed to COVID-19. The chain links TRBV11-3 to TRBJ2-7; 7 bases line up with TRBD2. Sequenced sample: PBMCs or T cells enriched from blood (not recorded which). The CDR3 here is CASSFGGNEQYF. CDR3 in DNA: TGTGCCAGCAGCTTCGGGGGGAACGAGCAGTACTTC. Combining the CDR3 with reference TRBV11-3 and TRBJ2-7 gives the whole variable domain EAGVVQSPRYKIIEKKQPVAFWCNPISGHNTLYWYLQNLGQGPELLIRYENEEAVDDSQLPKDRFSAERLKGVDSTLKIQPAELGDSAVYLCASSFGGNEQYFGPGTRLTVT.